This T cell receptor (beta chain) comes out of a study of early T cells in non-severe SARS-CoV-2 infection. Study in general: Investigators sequenced bulk RNA drawn from unsorted whole blood, and chains remained unpaired.

There are many counts of this clonotype. Its antigen remains unknown. Tagging with unique molecular identifiers was applied to individual cDNA molecules. TCRdb called the 5' RACE reads again in MiXCR, with one record for every CDR3 protein. Of about 69,000 distinct CDR3 sequences in the sample, about 11% were seen once. Study-level findings and limits: Matches to VDJdb favored anti-spike CD8 responses and missed private and CD4 specificities.

The CDR3 covers 14 residues. Germline CDR1 SGHVS, CDR2 FQNEAQ. The germline V and J ends were trimmed by 5 bases and 2 bases, with 10 bases remaining between them. Sequenced: whole blood. The source is an adult who was a healthcare worker with PCR-confirmed SARS-CoV-2 infection or an uninfected control (not recorded which). The chain combines TRBV7-8 with TRBJ1-3; D unclear. CDR3 nucleotide sequence: TGTGCCAGCAGCCCTGGTGTGGCTGGAAACACCATATATTTT. Translated: CASSPGVAGNTIYF.